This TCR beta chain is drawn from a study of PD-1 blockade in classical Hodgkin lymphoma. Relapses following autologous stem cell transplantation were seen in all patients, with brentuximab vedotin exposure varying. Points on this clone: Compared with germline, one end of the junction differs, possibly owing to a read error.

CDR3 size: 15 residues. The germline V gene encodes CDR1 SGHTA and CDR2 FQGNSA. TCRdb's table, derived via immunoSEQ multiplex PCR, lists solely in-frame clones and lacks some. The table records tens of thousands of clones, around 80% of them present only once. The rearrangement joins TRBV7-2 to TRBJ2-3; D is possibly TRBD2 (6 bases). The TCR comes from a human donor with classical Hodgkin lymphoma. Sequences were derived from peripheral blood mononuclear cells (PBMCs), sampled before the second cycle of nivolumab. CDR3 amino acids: CASRFYAGYTDTQYF. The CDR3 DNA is TGTGCCAGCCGCTTCTATGCGGGATACACAGATACGCAGTATTTT.